This T cell receptor beta chain was captured by sequencing in a study of control samples from healthy donors and cancer patients. The CDR3 runs to 19 residues. CDR1 is SEHNR and CDR2 is FQNEAQ in the germline V gene (reference sequence). V lost 4 bases to trimming and J lost 0 bases, with 19 bases between them. This table comes from immunoSEQ multiplex PCR, and its TCRdb copy is limited to in-frame clones, with some not included. This table has some 130,000 clones, less than 95% appearing once. J is TRBJ1-6 and V is TRBV7-9; perhaps TRBD1 as D (5 bases). The sequence derives from a man between 18 and 29 years old in good health. Sequencing input: blood. The DNA for the CDR3 is TGTGCCAGCAGCTCACCAAGTACCCCAGGGAGCTCCTATAATTCACCCCTCCACTTT. As protein: CASSSPSTPGSSYNSPLHF. The full variable domain, rest sourced from reference TRBV7-9 and TRBJ1-6, is DTGVSQNPRHKITKRGQNVTFRCDPISEHNRLYWYRQTLGQGPEFLTYFQNEAQLEKSRLLSDRFSAERPKGSFSTLEIQRTEQGDSAMYLCASSSPSTPGSSYNSPLHFGNGTRLTVT.